These 20 T cell receptor beta chains were sequenced from one sample in a study of blood T cells in healthy people across ages. It was with a sample-barcoded 5' primer and a J-beta primer mix that a second PCR of roughly 6 to 11 cycles was run. One entry per CDR3 protein, called by TCRdb with MiXCR from the 5' RACE reads. Of some 880,000 distinct CDR3 sequences in the sample, around 36% are singletons; the top ten hold 10% to 15%. The sequenced material came from blood. All receptors come from a man between 18 and 35 years old in good health.

A few counts support this clonotype. The chain employs TRBV12-3 or TRBV12-4 and TRBJ2-3; 11 positions agree with TRBD2. The CDR3 totals 17 residues. V was clipped by 7 bases and J by 5 bases; unmatched bases: 14. The CDR3 spells CASTLTASGGPLDTQYF. The CDR3, as DNA: TGTGCCAGCACCCTGACGGCTAGCGGGGGGCCGTTAGATACGCAGTATTTT.

Points on this clonotype: One end of the junction varies from germline; a read error may be responsible. Here the CDR3 reads CAASELISGGVHEQFF. CDR3 DNA: TGTGCCGCCAGTGAACTGATTAGCGGGGGGGTTCATGAGCAGTTCTTC. This sequence joins TRBV24-1 and TRBJ2-1; TRBD2 matches at 11 bases. Per germline, CDR1 KGHDR and CDR2 SFDVKD. CDR3 length equals 16 residues.

The chain is built from TRBV4-3 and TRBJ2-1, with 8 bases identical to TRBD2. CDR3 length: 16 amino acids. Per germline, CDR1 LGHNA and CDR2 YSLEER. V lost 1 base and J lost 3; bases outside the gene matches: 5. CDR3 in DNA: TGCGCCAGCAGCCAAGGCTCGGGGGGGAACTACAATGAGCAGTTCTTC. This gives the protein CASSQGSGGNYNEQFF.

V is TRBV7-2 and J is TRBJ2-1; perhaps D is TRBD1 or TRBD2 (5 bases each). The CDR3 is 15 residues long. The V end was cut by 1 base, the J end by 9 bases, with 16 bases between. CDR1 is SGHTA and CDR2 is FQGNSA in the germline V gene. CDR3 sequence: CASSLVLSGAVEQFF. In nucleotides, the CDR3 is TGTGCCAGCAGCTTAGTGTTATCCGGGGCGGTTGAGCAGTTCTTC.

This clonotype was seen a few times. This chain joins TRBV9 and TRBJ2-1, with D unclear. V gave up 4 bases and J gave up 0 bases, with 8 bases separating them. Germline loops: CDR1 SGDLS, CDR2 YYNGEE. The CDR3 has 14 amino acids. The CDR3 is CASSPFSSYNEQFF. The CDR3 DNA sequence: TGTGCCAGCAGCCCATTTAGCTCCTACAATGAGCAGTTCTTC.

This clonotype was seen more than once but under ten times. The J gene is TRBJ2-6, the V gene TRBV3-1, with D unresolved. The ends were cut back, 5 bases at V and 4 bases at J, with 12 bases in the middle. Germline V CDR1 and CDR2: LGHDT, YNNKEL (reference sequence). The CDR3 is 15 residues long. The CDR3 coding sequence is TGTGCCAGCAGCAAGGGCAGCTCGGGGGCCAACGTCCTGACTTTC. It codes for CASSKGSSGANVLTF.

This rearrangement joins TRBV7-3 to TRBJ1-6, with no clear D. V gave up 0 bases and J gave up 8 bases, with 20 bases separating them. Germline V gene lookup returns CDR1 SGHTA and CDR2 FQGTGA. The length of the CDR3 is 18 residues. CDR3 sequence: CASSLTGRGDPRDSPLHF. The CDR3 DNA reads as TGTGCCAGCAGCTTAACCGGACGGGGAGACCCTCGCGATTCACCCCTCCACTTT.

The chain carries TRBV5-5 and TRBJ1-4; 10 bases agree with TRBD1. From germline, CDR1 is SGHKS and CDR2 YYEKEE (reference sequence). V shed 4 bases and J 8 bases; nucleotides not matched to a gene: 8. The CDR3 runs to 15 residues. CDR3 loop: CASSPGTGDREKLFF. CDR3 bases: TGTGCCAGCAGCCCCGGGACAGGGGATCGAGAAAAACTGTTTTTT.

This clonotype was seen a handful of times. V usage is TRBV19 and J usage is TRBJ2-3; D is unresolved. Trimming cost V 5 bases and J 1 base, with 4 bases left between them. There are 12 residues in the CDR3. Per the germline V gene, CDR1 is LNHDA and CDR2 is SQIVND (reference sequence). The CDR3 nucleotides are TGTGCCAGTAGTGAACGCACAGATACGCAGTATTTT. It yields the protein CASSERTDTQYF.

This clonotype occurred a few times. The chain has TRBV4-2 and TRBJ2-1, with TRBD2 matching 10 bases. CDR1 is LGHNA, CDR2 YNFKEQ, per germline. The ends lost 0 bases at V and 9 bases at J; junction bases unmatched: 8. CDR3 length: 16 residues. CDR3 bases: TGTGCCAGCAGCCAAGATGGGAGCGGGGGGGCTGTTGAGCAGTTCTTC. This encodes CASSQDGSGGAVEQFF.

The chain recombines TRBV6-6 with TRBJ2-7; TRBD2 matches 7 bases. Germline CDR1 and CDR2: MNHNY and SVGAGI (reference sequence). V shed 5 bases and J 2 bases; nucleotides not matched to a gene: 6. This CDR3 has 14 residues. DNA of the CDR3: TGTGCCAGCAGTGACGGCGGGGGTACCTACGAGCAGTACTTC. It yields the protein CASSDGGGTYEQYF.

The V call is TRBV20-1, the J call TRBJ1-2; D is uncertain. V was shortened by 1 base and J by 8 bases, with 11 bases between the two germline ends. The CDR3 contains 12 residues. Germline V lookup: CDR1 DFQATT, CDR2 SNEGSKA (reference sequence). CDR3 residues: CSARVRSGGYTF. The CDR3 DNA reads TGCAGTGCTAGAGTCAGGTCAGGAGGCTACACCTTC.

The V call is TRBV6-5, the J call TRBJ2-5, with D possibly being TRBD1 (6 bases). The CDR3 covers 16 residues. Germline CDR1 MNHEY, CDR2 SVGAGI. Trimming shortened V by 0 bases and J by 11 bases, and 22 bases separated the two germline ends. CDR3 region: CASSYSIGRGRNEQYF. The CDR3 coding sequence is TGTGCCAGCAGTTACTCGATAGGCAGGGGTCGTAATGAGCAGTACTTC.

V is TRBV21-1 and J is TRBJ1-4; the DNA was not compared with TRBD1, the D call given in the table. TRBV21-1 is marked as a pseudogene. The CDR3 loop spans 17 amino acids. CDR3 protein: CASTPLLFGTLNEKLFF. In DNA form, the CDR3 reads TGTGCCAGCACCCCTCTCCTCTTCGGGACCCTTAATGAAAAACTGTTTTTT.

The CDR3 nucleotides read TGTGCCAGCAGCTTAAACCCGGGAATGGGCACCGGGGAGCTGTTTTTT. Its translation: CASSLNPGMGTGELFF. The chain is built from TRBV11-2 and TRBJ2-2, with a weak D call TRBD2 (5 bases). V was shortened by 2 bases and J by 4 bases, with 14 bases between the two germline ends. The CDR3 is 16 residues long. Germline V gene sequence: CDR1 SGHAT, CDR2 FQNNGV.

The sample holds a few counts of this clonotype. The chain couples TRBV14 to TRBJ1-5; 8 bases fit TRBD1. Germline V lookup: CDR1 SGHDN, CDR2 FVKESK. The CDR3 runs 19 residues. The ends lost 4 bases at V and 1 base at J; junction bases unmatched: 15. CDR3 residues: CASSPNYKTGEVSNQPQHF. CDR3 in DNA: TGTGCCAGCAGCCCTAATTATAAGACAGGGGAGGTGAGCAATCAGCCCCAGCATTTT.

Regarding this clonotype: A much bigger clone sits one base away, suggesting this may be a read error. This chain uses TRBV12-3 or TRBV12-4 with TRBJ2-6; a possible D gene is TRBD1 (6 bases). The germline V and J ends were trimmed by 3 bases and 6 bases, with 12 bases remaining between them. The CDR3 is made up of 15 amino acids. Here the CDR3 reads CASSLEAGAANVLTF. The CDR3 nucleotides are TGTGCCAGCAGTTTGGAGGCAGGGGCGGCCAACGTCCTGACTTTC.

The sample holds many counts of this clonotype. V usage is TRBV11-2 and J usage is TRBJ2-1; D is uncertain. This CDR3 is built from 14 residues. Germline V gene sequence: CDR1 SGHAT, CDR2 FQNNGV. Trimming removed 5 bases at V and 0 bases at J, with 8 bases between. As DNA, the CDR3 is TGTGCCAGCAGCCCCCCGAACTCCTACAATGAGCAGTTCTTC. Protein product: CASSPPNSYNEQFF.

A word on this clonotype: A much more abundant neighbour one base away suggests this may be a read error. The chain joins TRBV7-2 to TRBJ2-1; 9 nucleotides align to TRBD1. CDR1 and CDR2 (germline): SGHTA, FQGNSA. CDR3 size: 15 residues. The CDR3 loop is CVSSFKGQGGNEQFF. DNA of the CDR3: TGTGTCAGCAGCTTCAAGGGACAGGGTGGAAATGAGCAGTTCTTC.

The chain has TRBV7-9 and TRBJ1-1, with TRBD1 identical over 8 bases. The CDR3 runs 12 residues. Germline lookup yields CDR1 SEHNR and CDR2 FQNEAQ (reference sequence). The J segment lost 7 bases and the V segment lost 6 bases, leaving 4 bases of the junction unmatched. The CDR3 nucleotides are TGTGCCAGCAGTTGGACAGGGTATGAAGCTTTCTTT. Amino acids: CASSWTGYEAFF.